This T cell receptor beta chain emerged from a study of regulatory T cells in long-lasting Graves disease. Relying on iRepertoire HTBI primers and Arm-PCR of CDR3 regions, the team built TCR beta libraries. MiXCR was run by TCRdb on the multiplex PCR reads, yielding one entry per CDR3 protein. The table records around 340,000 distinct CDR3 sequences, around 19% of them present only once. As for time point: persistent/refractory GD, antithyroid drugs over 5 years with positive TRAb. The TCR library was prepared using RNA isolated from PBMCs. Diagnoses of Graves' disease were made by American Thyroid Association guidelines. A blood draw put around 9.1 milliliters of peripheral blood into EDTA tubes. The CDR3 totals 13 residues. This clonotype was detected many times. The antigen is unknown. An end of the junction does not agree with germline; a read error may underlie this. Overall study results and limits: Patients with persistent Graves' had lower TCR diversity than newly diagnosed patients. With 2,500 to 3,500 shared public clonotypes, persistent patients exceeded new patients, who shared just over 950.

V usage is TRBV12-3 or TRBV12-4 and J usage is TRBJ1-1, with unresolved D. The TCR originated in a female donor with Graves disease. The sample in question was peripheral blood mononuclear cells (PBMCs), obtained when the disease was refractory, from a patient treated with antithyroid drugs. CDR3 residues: CASNLMGHTEAFF. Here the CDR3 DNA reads TGTGCCAGCAATTTAATGGGCCACACTGAAGCTTTCTTT.